The sequence of this T cell receptor beta chain was determined in a study of CD8+ T cells in alopecia areata. For this clone: Antigen: not known.

The study, taken as a whole, reports: Tissue-resident alphabeta T cells belonging to normal skin likewise get sequenced within scalp specimens.

The authors extracted RNA and reverse transcribed it into cDNA as the sequencing template. Clones were sequenced by immunoSEQ multiplex PCR, and TCRdb holds only the in-frame ones, with some missing. The sample holds about 180,000 clones, roughly 70% seen once. This sample comprised CD8+ T cells sorted from blood, obtained at week 0. This receptor was taken from a human donor with alopecia areata.

This chain's CDR3 is CASTTPTEAFF. As DNA, the CDR3 is TGTGCCAGCACAACGCCCACTGAAGCTTTCTTT. The chain couples TRBV4-2 to TRBJ1-1; D ambiguous. CDR1 LGHNA and CDR2 YNFKEQ come from the germline V gene. The CDR3 extends over 11 amino acids. Trimming shortened V by 7 bases and J by 4 bases, and 7 bases separated the two germline ends.